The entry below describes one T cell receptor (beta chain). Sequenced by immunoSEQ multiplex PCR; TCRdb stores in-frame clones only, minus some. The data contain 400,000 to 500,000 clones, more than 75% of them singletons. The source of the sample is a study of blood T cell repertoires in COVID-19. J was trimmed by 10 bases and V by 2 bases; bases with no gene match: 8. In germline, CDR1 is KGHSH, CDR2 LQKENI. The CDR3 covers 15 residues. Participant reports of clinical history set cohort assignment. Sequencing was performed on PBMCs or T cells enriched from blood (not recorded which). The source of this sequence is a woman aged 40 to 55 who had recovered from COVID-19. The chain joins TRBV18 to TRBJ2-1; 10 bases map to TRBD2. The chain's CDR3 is CASSPGAGGPQEQFF. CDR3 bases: TGTGCCAGCTCACCAGGAGCGGGAGGGCCTCAGGAGCAGTTCTTC.